This TCR beta chain was recorded in a study of identical twins. Study outcomes and limitations: Models predicted too little out-of-frame TCR alpha sharing in monozygotic twins. Low generation-probability sequences were in excess among twin-shared out-of-frame alpha sequences.

The table lists this clonotype with a few counts. No antigen is known for it. TCRdb fed the 5' RACE reads into MiXCR, producing one record per CDR3 protein. The sample yields about 250,000 distinct CDR3 sequences, about 8% seen once. The CDR3 is 14 residues long. The J segment lost 1 base and the V segment lost 10 bases, leaving 7 bases of the junction unmatched. Looked up from germline, CDR1 is MNHNS and CDR2 is SASEGT. Separately, the same data were catalogued under a study of yellow fever vaccine responses in identical twins. That study adds: Twins showed a vaccine T cell response that reportedly seemed partly convergent, partly personalized.

The source is a woman between 18 and 29 years old in good health. Sequencing used CD8+ T cells sorted from blood. The V call is TRBV6-1, the J call TRBJ2-3, with 8 positions matching TRBD2. The CDR3 loop is CATLAGYRTDTQYF. The CDR3 DNA follows: TGTGCCACTTTAGCGGGGTATCGCACAGATACGCAGTATTTT.